The 3 T cell receptor beta chains below all came from one sample that was sequenced in a study of Graves' ophthalmopathy and Graves' hyperthyroidism. TCR beta CDR3 amplification used RNA transcripts. The first round was an RT-PCR with HTBI primers, and the second round was a multiplex PCR. TCRdb recomputed calls from the multiplex PCR reads with MiXCR, one row per CDR3 protein. Of 560,000 or so distinct CDR3 sequences in the sample, about 40% were seen once. The source material was peripheral blood or thyroid tissue (not recorded which). These receptors all stem from an adult man with Graves' hyperthyroidism.

The chain is built from TRBV29-1 and TRBJ2-2; D unclear. V was shortened by 8 bases and J by 6 bases, with 13 bases between the two germline ends. Germline CDR1 SQVTM, CDR2 ANQGSEA. This CDR3 contains 12 residues. In DNA, the CDR3 is TGCAGCTTAGGTACAAGGTCCGGGGAGCTGTTTTTT. Protein product: CSLGTRSGELFF.

This clonotype occurred many times. The rearrangement uses TRBV5-5 and TRBJ2-7, with a tentative D call TRBD1 (5 bases). V was clipped by 2 bases and J by 2 bases, with 17 bases between them. The CDR3 contains 16 residues. Germline V gives CDR1 SGHKS, CDR2 YYEKEE (reference sequence). Written as DNA, the CDR3 is TGTGCCAGCAGCTTAACAGACAGAGCCTCCCCCTACGAGCAGTACTTC. It translates to CASSLTDRASPYEQYF.

The genes are TRBV29-1 and TRBJ2-7; the match to TRBD2 covers 9 bases. CDR3 length: 14 amino acids. V lost 7 bases, J lost 1 base, and 8 bases stayed unmatched. Looked up from germline, CDR1 is SQVTM and CDR2 is ANQGSEA. CDR3 DNA: TGCAGCGCCCCTCTAGCGGGAAAATCCTACGAGCAGTACTTC. Translating it yields CSAPLAGKSYEQYF.